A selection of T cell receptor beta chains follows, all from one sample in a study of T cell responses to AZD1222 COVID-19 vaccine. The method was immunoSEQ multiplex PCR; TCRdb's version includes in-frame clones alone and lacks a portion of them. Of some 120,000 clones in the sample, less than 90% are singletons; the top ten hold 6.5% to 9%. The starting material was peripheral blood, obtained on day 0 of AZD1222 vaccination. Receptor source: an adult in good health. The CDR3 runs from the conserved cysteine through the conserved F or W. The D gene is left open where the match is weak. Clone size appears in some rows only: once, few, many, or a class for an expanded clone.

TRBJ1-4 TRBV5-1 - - TGCGCCAGCAGCTTGGGGAGGGCAACTAATGAAAAACTGTTTTTT CASSLGRATNEKLFF
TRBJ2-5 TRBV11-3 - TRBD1 TGTGCCAGCAGCACCGGACAGGGCCCCCAAGAGACCCAGTACTTC CASSTGQGPQETQYF
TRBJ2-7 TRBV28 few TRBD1 TGTGCCAGCAGTTCCTCGGACAGGGATGGCGGCGAGCAGTACTTC CASSSSDRDGGEQYF
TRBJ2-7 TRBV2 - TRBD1 TGTGCCAGCAGTGACATCGACAGGGTCTACGAGCAGTACTTC CASSDIDRVYEQYF
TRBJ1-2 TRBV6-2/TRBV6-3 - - TGTGCCAGCAGTTACTATCCCTATGGCTACACCTTC CASSYYPYGYTF
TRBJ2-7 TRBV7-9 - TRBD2 TGTGCCAGCAGCAGTAATAGCGGGAGGGCCAAATCCTACGAGCAGTACTTC CASSSNSGRAKSYEQYF
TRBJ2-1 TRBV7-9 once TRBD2 TGTGCCAGCAGTCCACGACTAGCGGTGAGCGGGAGACACAATGAGCAGTTCTTC CASSPRLAVSGRHNEQFF
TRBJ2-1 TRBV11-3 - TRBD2 TGTGCCAGCAGCGCGGGAGGGAGGAATGAGCAGTTCTTC CASSAGGRNEQFF
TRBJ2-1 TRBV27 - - TGTGCCAGCAGTTTATCAGTGTGGGTTTCCTACAATGAGCAGTTCTTC CASSLSVWVSYNEQFF
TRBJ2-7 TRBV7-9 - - TGTGCCAGCAGCTTCCCCGGCTCCCAGAGGGACGAGCAGTACTTC CASSFPGSQRDEQYF
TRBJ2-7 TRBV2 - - TGTGCCAGCAGCCCGAAAATGCTCTACGAGCAGTACTTC CASSPKMLYEQYF
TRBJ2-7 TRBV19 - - TGTGCCAGTAGTATGTGGGACGGCCGTCGGGACGAGCAGTACTTC CASSMWDGRRDEQYF
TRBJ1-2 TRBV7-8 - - TGTGCCAGCAGCTTAGGTAGGGCCGGCCAAAACCAAAACTATGGCTACACCTTC CASSLGRAGQNQNYGYTF
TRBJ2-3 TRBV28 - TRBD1 TGTGCCAGCAGTATCGGACAGGGTTTCACAGATACGCAGTATTTT CASSIGQGFTDTQYF
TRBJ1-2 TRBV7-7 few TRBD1 TGTGCCAGCACCCGGGGGCAGGGGGCGTATGGCTACACCTTC CASTRGQGAYGYTF
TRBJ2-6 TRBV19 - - TGTGCCAGTGAGGAGGGGGCTGGGGCCAACGTCCTGACTTTC CASEEGAGANVLTF
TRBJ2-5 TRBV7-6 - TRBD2 TGTGCCAGCAGCTTCGCGGGCGGGGGGATTGAGACCCAGTACTTC CASSFAGGGIETQYF
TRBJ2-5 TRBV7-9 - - TGTGCCAGCAGCTCATGGGCCCAACAAGAGACCCAGTACTTC CASSSWAQQETQYF
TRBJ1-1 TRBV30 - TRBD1 TGTGCCTGGAGTCTGACAGGGGACGGGTTCGTCGAGGCTTTCTTT CAWSLTGDGFVEAFF
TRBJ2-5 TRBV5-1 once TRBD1 TGCGCCAGCAGTCCTCCGACAGGGGGCCAAGAGACCCAGTACTTC CASSPPTGGQETQYF
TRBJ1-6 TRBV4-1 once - TGCGCCAGCAGCCAAGTCAAAGGAGGAGGGTCACCCCTCCACTTT CASSQVKGGGSPLHF
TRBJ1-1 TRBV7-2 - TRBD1 TGTGCCAGCAGCTCCGGGACAGGGGGAACTGAAGCTTTCTTT CASSSGTGGTEAFF
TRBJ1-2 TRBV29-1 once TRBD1 TGCAGCGCGGCGGGACAGGGAAACTATGGCTACACCTTC CSAAGQGNYGYTF
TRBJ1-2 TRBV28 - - TGTGCCAGCAGTCCAAGTGGAGTATATAACTATGGCTACACCTTC CASSPSGVYNYGYTF
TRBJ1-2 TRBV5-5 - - TGTGCCAGCAACCTTCTTGGCTATGGCTACACCTTC CASNLLGYGYTF
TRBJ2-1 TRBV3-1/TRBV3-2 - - TGTGCCAGCAGCCAACCCCGAATTGTCTCCTACAATGAGCAGTTCTTC CASSQPRIVSYNEQFF
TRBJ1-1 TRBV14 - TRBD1 TGTGCCAGCAGCCAAGGGGCAGGACAGGGTAAGGGAAACACTGAAGCTTTCTTT CASSQGAGQGKGNTEAFF
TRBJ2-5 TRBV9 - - TGTGCCAGCAGCGTAGAGGGAGAACAAGAGACCCAGTACTTC CASSVEGEQETQYF
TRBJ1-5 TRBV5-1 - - TGCGCCAGCAGTCGGGACGATAGCAATCAGCCCCAGCATTTT CASSRDDSNQPQHF
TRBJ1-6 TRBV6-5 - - TGTGCCAGCTTCCACCGTCGGAGGGATTCACCCCTCCACTTT CASFHRRRDSPLHF
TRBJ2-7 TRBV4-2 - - TGTGCCAGCAGCCAGGATCTCTCCAGTGGGGCCTCCTACGAGCAGTACTTC CASSQDLSSGASYEQYF
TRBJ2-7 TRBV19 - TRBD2 TGTGCCAGTAGTATAGCGGGAGGGCCCCAGTACGAGCAGTACTTC CASSIAGGPQYEQYF
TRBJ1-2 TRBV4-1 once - TGCGCCAGCAGCCAAGATAGCGTATATGGCTACACCTTC CASSQDSVYGYTF